The clone carrying this TCR beta chain appeared a few times. CDR1 and CDR2 (germline): SGHRS, YFSETQ. The V end was cut by 6 bases, the J end by 2 bases, with 16 bases between. This CDR3 has 15 amino acids. This specimen belongs to a study of T-cell reconstitution after alpha-beta-depleted transplantation in children. Preparation of the TCRbeta library involved a method that used unique molecular identifiers. TCRdb reprocessed the PCR reads with MiXCR, giving one entry per CDR3 protein. The sample includes 200,000 to 250,000 distinct CDR3 sequences, 8.5% to 10% of them seen just once. This clonotype was obtained from a human donor who donated a stem cell graft to a child with acute lymphoblastic leukemia. V is TRBV5-1 and J is TRBJ2-3; tentative D call: TRBD2 (6 bases). The specimen was PBMCs from the stem cell graft donor, collected from the stem cell graft. The CDR3 sequence is CASTPTGSFTDTQYF. CDR3 sequence (DNA): TGCGCCAGCACTCCTACCGGGAGCTTCACAGATACGCAGTATTTT. Together with reference TRBV5-1 and TRBJ2-3, the CDR3 gives the full variable domain: KAGVTQTPRYLIKTRGQQVTLSCSPISGHRSVSWYQQTPGQGLQFLFEYFSETQRNKGNFPGRFSGRQFSNSRSEMNVSTLELGDSALYLCASTPTGSFTDTQYFGPGTRLTVL.